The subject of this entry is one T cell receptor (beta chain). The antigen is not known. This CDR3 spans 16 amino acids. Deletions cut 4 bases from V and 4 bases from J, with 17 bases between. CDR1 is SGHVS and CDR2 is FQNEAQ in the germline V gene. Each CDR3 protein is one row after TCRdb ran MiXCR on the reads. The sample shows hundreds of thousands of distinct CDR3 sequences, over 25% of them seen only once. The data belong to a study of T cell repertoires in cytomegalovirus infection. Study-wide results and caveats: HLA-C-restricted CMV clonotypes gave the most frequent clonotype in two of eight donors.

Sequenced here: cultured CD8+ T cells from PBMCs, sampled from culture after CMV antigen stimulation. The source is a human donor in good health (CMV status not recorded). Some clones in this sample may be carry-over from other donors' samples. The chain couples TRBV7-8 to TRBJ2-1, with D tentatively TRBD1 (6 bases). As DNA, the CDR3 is TGTGCCAGCAGCTCAGTTTGGGACAAGCCATACAATGAGCAGTTCTTC. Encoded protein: CASSSVWDKPYNEQFF.